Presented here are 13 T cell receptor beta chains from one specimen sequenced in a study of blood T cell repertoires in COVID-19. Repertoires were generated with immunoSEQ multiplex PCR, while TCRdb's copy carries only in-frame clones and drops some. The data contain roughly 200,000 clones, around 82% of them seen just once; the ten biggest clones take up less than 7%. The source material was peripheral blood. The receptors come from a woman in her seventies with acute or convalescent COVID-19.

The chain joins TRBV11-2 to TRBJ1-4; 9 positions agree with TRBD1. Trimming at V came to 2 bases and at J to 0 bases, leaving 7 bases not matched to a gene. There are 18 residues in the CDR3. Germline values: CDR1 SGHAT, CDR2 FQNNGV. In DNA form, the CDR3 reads TGTGCCAGCAGCTTACAAGTGGGACAGGGTTCAACTAATGAAAAACTGTTTTTT. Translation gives CASSLQVGQGSTNEKLFF.

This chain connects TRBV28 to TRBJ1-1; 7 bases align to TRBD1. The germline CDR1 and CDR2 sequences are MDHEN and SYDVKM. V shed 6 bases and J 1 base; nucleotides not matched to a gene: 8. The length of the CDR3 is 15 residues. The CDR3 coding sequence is TGTGCCAGCAGGAGGACAGGTCTCTGGAACACTGAAGCTTTCTTT. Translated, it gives CASRRTGLWNTEAFF.

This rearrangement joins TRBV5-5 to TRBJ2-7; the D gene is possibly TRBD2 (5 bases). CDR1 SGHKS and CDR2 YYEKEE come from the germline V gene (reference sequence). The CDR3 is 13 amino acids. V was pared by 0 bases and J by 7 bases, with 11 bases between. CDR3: CASSLAADWEQYF. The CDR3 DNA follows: TGTGCCAGCAGCTTGGCCGCGGACTGGGAGCAGTACTTC.

CDR3 region: CAWSQGLAGVNEQFF. The CDR3 coding sequence is TGTGCCTGGAGTCAAGGTCTAGCGGGAGTTAATGAGCAGTTCTTC. The chain links TRBV30 to TRBJ2-1, with TRBD2 matching 10 bases. Germline trimming cut 2 bases from V and 7 bases from J; bases unmatched to any gene: 8. The CDR3 extends over 15 amino acids. Germline V gene lookup returns CDR1 GTSNPN and CDR2 SVGIG (reference sequence).

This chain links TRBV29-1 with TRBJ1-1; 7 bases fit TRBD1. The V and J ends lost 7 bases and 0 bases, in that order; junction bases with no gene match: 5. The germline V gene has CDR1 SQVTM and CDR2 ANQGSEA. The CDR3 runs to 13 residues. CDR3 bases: TGCAGCGCCCGACAGGGAATGAACACTGAAGCTTTCTTT. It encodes CSARQGMNTEAFF.

The CDR3 sequence: CASSRGANYGYTF. For the CDR3, the DNA is TGTGCCAGCAGCCGCGGCGCTAACTATGGCTACACCTTC. The rearrangement joins TRBV7-2 to TRBJ1-2; D call uncertain. This CDR3 comprises 13 residues. The V gene's germline CDR1 is SGHTA and CDR2 FQGNSA. V was shortened by 5 bases and J by 0 bases, with 7 bases between the two germline ends.

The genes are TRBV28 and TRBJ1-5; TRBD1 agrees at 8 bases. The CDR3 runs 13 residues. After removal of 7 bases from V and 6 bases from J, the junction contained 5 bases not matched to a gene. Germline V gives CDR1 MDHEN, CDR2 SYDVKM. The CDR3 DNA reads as TGTGCCAGCATTACGGACAGGGCTCAGCCCCAGCATTTT. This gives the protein CASITDRAQPQHF.

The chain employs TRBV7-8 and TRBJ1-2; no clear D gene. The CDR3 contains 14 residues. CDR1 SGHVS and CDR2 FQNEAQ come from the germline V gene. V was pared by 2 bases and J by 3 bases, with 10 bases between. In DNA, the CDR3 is TGTGCCAGCAGCTTAACAGACCTGGACTATGGCTACACCTTC. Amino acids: CASSLTDLDYGYTF.

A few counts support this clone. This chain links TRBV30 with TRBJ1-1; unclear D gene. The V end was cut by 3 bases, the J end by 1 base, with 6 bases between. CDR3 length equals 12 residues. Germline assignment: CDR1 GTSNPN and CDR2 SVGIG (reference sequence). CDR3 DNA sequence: TGTGCCTGGAGAGACACGAACACTGAAGCTTTCTTT. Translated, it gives CAWRDTNTEAFF.

CDR3 protein: CASRNSPGQGAEKLFF. CDR3 nucleotide sequence: TGTGCCAGCAGAAACAGCCCGGGACAGGGGGCTGAAAAACTGTTTTTT. The V gene is TRBV25-1, the J gene TRBJ1-4, with TRBD1 matching over 12 bases. V gave up 6 bases and J gave up 7 bases; unmatched junction bases: 9. The CDR3 runs 16 residues. The germline CDR1 and CDR2 sequences are MGHDK and SYGVNS.

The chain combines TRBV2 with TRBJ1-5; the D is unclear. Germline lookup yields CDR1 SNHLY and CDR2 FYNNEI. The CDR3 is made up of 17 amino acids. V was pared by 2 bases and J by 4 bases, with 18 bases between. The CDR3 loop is CASSENRAEVINQPQHF. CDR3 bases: TGTGCCAGCAGTGAAAATCGCGCGGAGGTTATAAATCAGCCCCAGCATTTT.

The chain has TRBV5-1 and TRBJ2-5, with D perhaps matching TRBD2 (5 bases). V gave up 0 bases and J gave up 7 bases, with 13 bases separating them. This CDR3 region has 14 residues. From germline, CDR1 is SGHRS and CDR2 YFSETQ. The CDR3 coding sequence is TGCGCCAGCAGCTTGGGCCTCAGCGGCGGGACCCAGTACTTC. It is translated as CASSLGLSGGTQYF.

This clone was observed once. Here the CDR3 reads CASSQGIYEQYF. In DNA form, the CDR3 reads TGTGCCAGCAGCCAGGGCATCTACGAGCAGTACTTC. The chain is built from TRBV2 and TRBJ2-7; possible D gene TRBD1, 5 bases. Trimming left V 6 bases short and J 3 bases short, with 9 bases between. The germline V gene has CDR1 SNHLY and CDR2 FYNNEI. The CDR3 sequence is 12 residues long.